This TCR beta chain was captured in a study of T cells expressing NK-cell markers. This CDR3 has 16 residues. CDR1 MNHEY and CDR2 SVGAGI come from the germline V gene. From its re-call of the 5' RACE reads, TCRdb lists each CDR3 protein once, without DNA. The sample totals around 180,000 distinct CDR3 sequences. This TCR was recovered from a man aged 18-75 years in good health. The chain employs TRBV6-5 and TRBJ2-7; the TCRdb call, TRBD1, lacks DNA for checking. The specimen sequenced was blood T cells: a sorted CD56 or NKG2C T cell subset, CD4+ or CD8+ T cells, or bulk PBMC T cells (not recorded which). The CDR3 sequence: CASSYSTGDRGYEQYF.